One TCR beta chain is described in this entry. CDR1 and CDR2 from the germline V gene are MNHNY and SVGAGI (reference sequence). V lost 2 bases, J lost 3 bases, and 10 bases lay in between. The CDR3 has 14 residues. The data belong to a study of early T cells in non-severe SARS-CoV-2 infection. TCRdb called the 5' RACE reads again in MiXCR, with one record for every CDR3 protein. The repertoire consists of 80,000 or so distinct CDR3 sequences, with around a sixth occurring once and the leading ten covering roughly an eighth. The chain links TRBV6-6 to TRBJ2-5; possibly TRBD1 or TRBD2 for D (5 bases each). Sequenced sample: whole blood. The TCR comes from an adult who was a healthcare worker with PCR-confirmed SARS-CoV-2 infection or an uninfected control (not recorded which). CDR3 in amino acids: CASSYGTIKETQYF. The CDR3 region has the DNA TGTGCCAGCAGTTACGGGACCATTAAAGAGACCCAGTACTTC.